What follows are 30 T cell receptor beta chains derived from one specimen sequenced in a study of T cells in localized non-small cell lung cancer. Produced via immunoSEQ multiplex PCR; TCRdb's table is partial and in-frame only. The sample records about 46,000 clones, about 76% being singletons. Sample: peripheral blood mononuclear cells, taken before any cancer treatment. The receptor set was obtained from a man aged 35 to 69 with stage III lung adenocarcinoma.

This clone occurred once. The V and J genes are TRBV6-1 and TRBJ2-7; the D gene could be TRBD1 or TRBD2 (5 bases each). V was clipped by 3 bases and J by 3 bases, with 9 bases between them. The CDR3 extends over 13 amino acids. Germline values: CDR1 MNHNS, CDR2 SASEGT. For the CDR3, the DNA is TGTGCCAGCAGTGACGGGGCGTACTACGAGCAGTACTTC. Protein sequence: CASSDGAYYEQYF.

The chain uses TRBV20-1 and TRBJ2-1, with TRBD2 as a possible D gene (6 bases). The V end was cut by 7 bases, the J end by 12 bases, with 16 bases between. The CDR3 sequence is 11 residues long. Germline CDR1 is DFQATT and CDR2 is SNEGSKA (reference sequence). CDR3 in amino acids: CSVWSRDSQFF. CDR3 sequence (DNA): TGCAGTGTTTGGAGCCGGGACTCGCAGTTCTTC.

The chain recombines TRBV5-5 with TRBJ2-7; maybe TRBD1 (6 bases). The germline gives CDR1 SGHKS, CDR2 YYEKEE (reference sequence). The germline V and J ends were trimmed by 4 bases and 4 bases, with 18 bases remaining between them. This CDR3 spans 15 amino acids. The CDR3 DNA reads as TGTGCCAGCAGCCGGACGGCAGGGGACGGGTACGAGCAGTACTTC. It codes for CASSRTAGDGYEQYF.

V is TRBV5-1 and J is TRBJ2-5, with unresolved D. Trimming cost V 0 bases and J 11 bases, with 20 bases left between them. From germline, CDR1 is SGHRS and CDR2 YFSETQ. CDR3 length: 15 amino acids. Written as DNA, the CDR3 is TGCGCCAGCAGCTTGGAACATTCCAGCATGACGTTGCAGTACTTC. Translated, it gives CASSLEHSSMTLQYF.

The J gene is TRBJ1-4, the V gene TRBV2; 10 bases are a match to TRBD1. Germline V gene lookup returns CDR1 SNHLY and CDR2 FYNNEI. V gave up 4 bases and J gave up 8 bases; unmatched junction bases: 10. The CDR3 loop spans 16 amino acids. The CDR3 reads CASSGGPGQGYEKLFF. The CDR3, as DNA: TGTGCCAGCAGTGGGGGGCCGGGACAGGGGTACGAAAAACTGTTTTTT.

Comment on this clone: Other nucleotide sequences in the sample specify the same CDR3. The rearrangement joins TRBV18 to TRBJ2-1; D not resolved. There are 12 residues in the CDR3. Per the germline V gene, CDR1 is KGHSH and CDR2 is LQKENI. Trimming stripped 4 bases from V and 9 bases from J, with 10 bases between. The CDR3 region has the DNA TGTGCCAGCTCACACCGGCAGTCTGAGCAGTTCTTC. Amino acids: CASSHRQSEQFF.

The CDR3 loop is CASSLEISGSNNYGYTF. CDR3 DNA sequence: TGCGCCAGCAGCTTGGAAATATCAGGGTCCAATAACTATGGCTACACCTTC. V usage is TRBV5-1 and J usage is TRBJ1-2; TRBD1 might be the D (5 bases). V lost 0 bases to trimming and J lost 1 base, with 16 bases between them. The CDR3 covers 17 residues. CDR1 SGHRS and CDR2 YFSETQ come from the germline V gene.

The chain carries TRBV18 and TRBJ2-7; 9 nucleotides agree with TRBD1. Germline V gene data show CDR1 as KGHSH and CDR2 as LQKENI. This CDR3 has 15 amino acids. Trimming took 1 base from V and 3 from J; bases not matched to a gene: 4. The CDR3 sequence is CASSPQGTGNYEQYF. The CDR3 DNA is TGTGCCAGCTCACCACAGGGGACAGGGAACTACGAGCAGTACTTC.

This clone has a handful of counts. The chain uses TRBV30 and TRBJ2-3, with D possibly TRBD1 on 5 matching bases. CDR1 is GTSNPN, CDR2 SVGIG, per germline (reference sequence). V was pared by 0 bases and J by 5 bases, with 12 bases between. The CDR3 totals 14 residues. CDR3 nucleotide sequence: TGTGCCTGGAGTGTAGGGGTTTCGTTAGATACGCAGTATTTT. It translates to CAWSVGVSLDTQYF.

The J gene is TRBJ2-7, the V gene TRBV21-1; the D call in the table, TRBD2, was not verified against the DNA. TRBV21-1 represents a pseudogene. This CDR3 contains 13 residues. The CDR3 DNA is TGTGCCAGCAGCGTTAAAGCCGCCGACGAGCAGTACTTC. Translated: CASSVKAADEQYF.

This chain links TRBV5-4 with TRBJ2-5; D uncertain. Trimming removed 0 bases at V and 2 bases at J, with 8 bases between. This CDR3 has 14 amino acids. Germline V CDR1 and CDR2: SGHNT, YYREEE (reference sequence). The CDR3 bases are TGTGCCAGCAGCTTGGTGTTCGGGCAAGAGACCCAGTACTTC. Its translation is CASSLVFGQETQYF. Combining the CDR3 with reference TRBV5-4 and TRBJ2-5 gives the whole variable domain ETGVTQSPTHLIKTRGQQVTLRCSSQSGHNTVSWYQQALGQGPQFIFQYYREEENGRGNFPPRFSGLQFPNYSSELNVNALELDDSALYLCASSLVFGQETQYFGPGTRLLVL.

V usage is TRBV4-2 and J usage is TRBJ2-7; D is perhaps TRBD2 (5 bases). Trimming took off 0 bases at V and 0 bases at J, with 12 bases between the two ends. This CDR3 comprises 16 residues. Per germline, CDR1 LGHNA and CDR2 YNFKEQ. This CDR3 reads CASSQDPGNPSYEQYF. Here the CDR3 DNA reads TGTGCCAGCAGCCAAGATCCCGGGAACCCCTCCTACGAGCAGTACTTC.

V gene TRBV7-9 combines with J gene TRBJ1-5; no clear D gene. The CDR3 has 14 amino acids. The ends were cut back, 3 bases at V and 3 bases at J, with 9 bases in the middle. Germline V gene data show CDR1 as SEHNR and CDR2 as FQNEAQ (reference sequence). The CDR3 region has the DNA TGTGCCAGCAGCTTCTCAGGCGACAATCAGCCCCAGCATTTT. This sequence encodes CASSFSGDNQPQHF. Using reference TRBV7-9 and TRBJ1-5 for the parts outside the CDR3, the full variable domain is DTGVSQNPRHKITKRGQNVTFRCDPISEHNRLYWYRQTLGQGPEFLTYFQNEAQLEKSRLLSDRFSAERPKGSFSTLEIQRTEQGDSAMYLCASSFSGDNQPQHFGDGTRLSIL.

CDR3 sequence (DNA): TGTGCCAGCACTAAAACAGGGGACAGGGGAATTCAGTACTTC. Protein: CASTKTGDRGIQYF. The gene calls are TRBV19 and TRBJ2-4; TRBD1 matches 10 bases. Trimming took 9 bases from V and 10 from J; bases not matched to a gene: 12. The germline V gene has CDR1 LNHDA and CDR2 SQIVND (reference sequence). This CDR3 has 14 amino acids. The complete variable domain, with remaining parts taken from reference TRBV19 and TRBJ2-4, reads DGGITQSPKYLFRKEGQNVTLSCEQNLNHDAMYWYRQDPGQGLRLIYYSQIVNDFQKGDIAEGYSVSREKKESFPLTVTSAQKNPTAFYLCASTKTGDRGIQYFGAGTRLSVL.

This clone was picked up a small number of times. This chain links TRBV9 with TRBJ2-7; 11 positions agree with TRBD2. The CDR3 runs to 15 residues. After removal of 3 bases from V and 2 bases from J, the junction contained 4 bases not matched to a gene. Germline V gives CDR1 SGDLS, CDR2 YYNGEE. The CDR3 is CASSASGGFTYEQYF. The CDR3 bases are TGTGCCAGCAGCGCTAGCGGGGGGTTTACCTACGAGCAGTACTTC.

This clone has just a few counts. The chain recombines TRBV6-6 with TRBJ2-1, with D perhaps being TRBD1 or TRBD2 (5 bases each). The ends were cut back, 0 bases at V and 2 bases at J, with 11 bases in the middle. The CDR3 totals 16 residues. Looked up from germline, CDR1 is MNHNY and CDR2 is SVGAGI (reference sequence). CDR3 DNA sequence: TGTGCCAGCAGTTACTCGTCAGGGAGCGCCTACAATGAGCAGTTCTTC. Amino acid sequence: CASSYSSGSAYNEQFF.

This chain links TRBV18 with TRBJ2-2; tentatively, D is TRBD1 (6 bases). CDR3 size: 16 residues. The V end lost 4 bases, the J end lost 1 base, and 13 bases lay between the germline ends. Germline V gene lookup returns CDR1 KGHSH and CDR2 LQKENI. The CDR3 nucleotides are TGTGCCAGCTCACATTGGACAGTTCTGAACACCGGGGAGCTGTTTTTT. Translation: CASSHWTVLNTGELFF.

V gene TRBV19 combines with J gene TRBJ2-7; the D gene is possibly TRBD2 (6 bases). The CDR3 spans 16 residues. Trimming removed 3 bases from V and 2 bases from J, with 17 bases in between. CDR1 is LNHDA and CDR2 is SQIVND in the germline V gene (reference sequence). CDR3 nucleotide sequence: TGTGCCAGTAGTATCGGTCTAGCGCTTAATCCCTACGAGCAGTACTTC. Translated: CASSIGLALNPYEQYF.

The genes are TRBV5-1 and TRBJ2-5; the match to TRBD1 covers 10 bases. The germline gives CDR1 SGHRS, CDR2 YFSETQ. CDR3 length: 15 amino acids. Trimming took 3 bases from V and 2 from J; bases not matched to a gene: 4. This CDR3 is CASSSGQGVQETQYF. The CDR3 DNA sequence: TGCGCCAGCAGCTCTGGACAGGGGGTTCAAGAGACCCAGTACTTC.

This clone came up a few times. The V call is TRBV30, the J call TRBJ2-5, with a weak D call TRBD2 (6 bases). The CDR3 consists of 18 residues. CDR1 GTSNPN and CDR2 SVGIG come from the germline V gene (reference sequence). V lost 5 bases and J lost 2, with 27 bases in between. The CDR3 here is CAWDNGRRGLPGQETQYF. CDR3 sequence (DNA): TGTGCCTGGGACAATGGTCGGCGGGGACTCCCGGGTCAAGAGACCCAGTACTTC.

This chain uses TRBV15 with TRBJ2-2; D might be TRBD1 (5 bases). CDR1 is LNHNV, CDR2 YYDKDF, per germline (reference sequence). The CDR3 has 14 amino acids. The germline V and J ends were trimmed by 6 bases and 1 base, with 9 bases remaining between them. The CDR3: CATRDQGNTGELFF. The CDR3 DNA follows: TGTGCCACCAGAGACCAGGGGAACACCGGGGAGCTGTTTTTT.

This clone was counted only a few times. The chain combines TRBV6-1 with TRBJ2-5, with D possibly TRBD2 on 7 matching bases. The CDR3 runs 15 residues. V shed 6 bases and J shed 1 base, with 15 bases lying between them. Germline-derived CDR1 and CDR2 are MNHNS and SASEGT. The CDR3 reads CASRVAGAFQETQYF. The CDR3 region has the DNA TGTGCCAGCAGGGTTGCGGGGGCCTTCCAAGAGACCCAGTACTTC.

The count of this clone is one. The chain recombines TRBV19 with TRBJ2-7; tentative D call: TRBD2 (6 bases). V lost 2 bases, J lost 1 base, and 15 bases lay in between. The CDR3 is 16 amino acids. Per the germline V gene, CDR1 is LNHDA and CDR2 is SQIVND (reference sequence). The chain's CDR3 is CASSINVGGSSYEQYF. CDR3 in DNA: TGTGCCAGTAGTATAAACGTCGGGGGTTCGTCCTACGAGCAGTACTTC.

This sequence joins TRBV4-1 and TRBJ2-6; a weak D match, TRBD2 (5 bases). The CDR3 has 16 residues. CDR1 is MGHRA, CDR2 YSYEKL, per germline. With 2 bases removed from V and 4 bases from J, the gap between germline ends came to 12 bases. CDR3 loop: CASSQIRGLGANVLTF. The CDR3 DNA reads TGCGCCAGCAGCCAAATTCGAGGGCTCGGGGCCAACGTCCTGACTTTC.

This chain uses TRBV9 with TRBJ1-1; possibly TRBD1 for D (6 bases). From germline, CDR1 is SGDLS and CDR2 YYNGEE. The CDR3 extends over 15 amino acids. V was clipped by 0 bases and J by 10 bases, with 19 bases between them. The CDR3 DNA is TGTGCCAGCAGCGTAGAAGACAGGAGCCTCTTTGGAGCTTTCTTT. It codes for CASSVEDRSLFGAFF.

The gene calls are TRBV5-1 and TRBJ1-1, with D maybe TRBD1 (5 bases). V lost 0 bases to trimming and J lost 0 bases, with 12 bases between them. The CDR3 has 16 residues. Per the germline V gene, CDR1 is SGHRS and CDR2 is YFSETQ. The CDR3 spells CASSLGSTAMNTEAFF. The CDR3 region has the DNA TGCGCCAGCAGCTTGGGGTCGACAGCCATGAACACTGAAGCTTTCTTT.

This chain joins TRBV10-3 and TRBJ1-1; possibly TRBD1 for D (5 bases). The CDR3 has 16 residues. Looked up from germline, CDR1 is ENHRY and CDR2 is SYGVKD. The V end was cut by 4 bases, the J end by 0 bases, with 15 bases between. CDR3 coding DNA: TGTGCCATCAGTGGGTCCCTATCGGACATGAACACTGAAGCTTTCTTT. Residues: CAISGSLSDMNTEAFF.

The V call is TRBV6-4, the J call TRBJ2-2, with a possible D match to TRBD1 (5 bases). The CDR3 runs to 14 residues. The V gene's germline CDR1 is MRHNA and CDR2 SNTAGT. The germline V and J ends were trimmed by 6 bases and 3 bases, with 11 bases remaining between them. This CDR3 is CASSAGYDTGELFF. For the CDR3, the DNA is TGTGCCAGCAGCGCAGGGTACGACACCGGGGAGCTGTTTTTT.

V and J are TRBV7-2 and TRBJ2-5; the match to TRBD1 covers 8 bases. Germline CDR1 SGHTA, CDR2 FQGNSA. The CDR3 sequence is 14 residues long. The junction had 7 bases not matched to a gene; V was cut back by 5 bases and J by 5 bases. CDR3 DNA sequence: TGTGCCAGCAGCCCGGGACAGGCGGGTGAGACCCAGTACTTC. As protein: CASSPGQAGETQYF. Variable domain in full (rest from reference TRBV7-2 and TRBJ2-5): GAGVSQSPSNKVTEKGKDVELRCDPISGHTALYWYRQSLGQGLEFLIYFQGNSAPDKSGLPSDRFSAERTGGSVSTLTIQRTQQEDSAVYLCASSPGQAGETQYFGPGTRLLVL.

V gene TRBV5-1 combines with J gene TRBJ2-6; D may be TRBD1 (6 bases). Germline CDR1 is SGHRS and CDR2 is YFSETQ. Between the trimmed V and J ends, which lost 4 bases and 2 bases, there was a span of 13 bases. There are 16 residues in the CDR3. The CDR3 DNA follows: TGCGCCAGCAGCCGTACAAACAGGGCTGGGGCCAACGTCCTGACTTTC. Residues: CASSRTNRAGANVLTF.